The 10 T cell receptor beta chains presented below share a single source sample, sequenced in a study of CD8+ T cells in alopecia areata. The treatment is: oral pan-JAK inhibitor, 5-10 mg twice daily. Sequencing templates came from extracted RNA that was reverse transcribed into cDNA. Clones were sequenced by immunoSEQ multiplex PCR, and TCRdb holds only the in-frame ones, with some missing. The sample yields about 210,000 clones, 64% seen once. The sample was CD4+ T cells sorted from blood, taken at week 4, from a patient treated with tofacitinib. The source of these receptors is a human donor with alopecia areata.

This CDR3 reads CASSYSAPGNGYTF. CDR3 in DNA: TGTGCCAGCAGTTACTCCGCACCGGGGAATGGCTACACCTTC. The genes are TRBV6-5 and TRBJ1-2; D remains ambiguous. CDR3 length: 14 amino acids. From germline, CDR1 is MNHEY and CDR2 SVGAGI. V was trimmed by 0 bases and J by 6 bases, leaving 11 bases between them.

V gene TRBV28 combines with J gene TRBJ1-1; TRBD1 matches 7 bases. Germline V gene sequence: CDR1 MDHEN, CDR2 SYDVKM. This CDR3 has 14 amino acids. The ends lost 7 bases at V and 4 bases at J; junction bases unmatched: 9. This CDR3 is CASNTPTGSTEAFF. The CDR3 DNA follows: TGTGCCAGCAATACCCCGACAGGGAGCACTGAAGCTTTCTTT.

This clone was recorded once. The chain is built from TRBV30 and TRBJ2-7; 10 bases agree with TRBD1. J lost 0 bases, V lost 2 bases, and 4 bases had no gene match. The CDR3 consists of 15 residues. The germline CDR1 and CDR2 sequences are GTSNPN and SVGIG (reference sequence). CDR3 DNA: TGTGCCTGGAGTACGGGACAGGGGCACTCCTACGAGCAGTACTTC. Its translation: CAWSTGQGHSYEQYF.

The rearrangement links TRBV5-1 to TRBJ1-1; 8 bases fit TRBD1. J was trimmed by 3 bases and V by 1 base; bases with no gene match: 2. Looked up from germline, CDR1 is SGHRS and CDR2 is YFSETQ. The CDR3 is made up of 14 amino acids. Here the CDR3 reads CASSLTGGDTEAFF. The CDR3 bases are TGCGCCAGCAGCTTGACAGGGGGTGACACTGAAGCTTTCTTT. The variable domain in full, with the rest retrieved from reference TRBV5-1 and TRBJ1-1, is KAGVTQTPRYLIKTRGQQVTLSCSPISGHRSVSWYQQTPGQGLQFLFEYFSETQRNKGNFPGRFSGRQFSNSRSEMNVSTLELGDSALYLCASSLTGGDTEAFFGQGTRLTVV.

The chain joins TRBV10-2 to TRBJ2-3; D gene ambiguous. Per the germline V gene, CDR1 is WSHSY and CDR2 is SAAADI. The CDR3 has 15 amino acids. V lost 3 bases, J lost 4 bases, and 14 bases lay in between. The CDR3 nucleotides read TGCGCCAGCAGTGAAAGCGTTTCTACCCCAGATACGCAGTATTTT. Translation gives CASSESVSTPDTQYF.

This clone has more than one count but fewer than ten. CDR3 region: CASSQDQGAGSNQPQHF. The CDR3 region has the DNA TGCGCCAGCAGCCAAGATCAGGGGGCCGGGAGCAATCAGCCCCAGCATTTT. This chain uses TRBV4-1 with TRBJ1-5, with 8 nucleotides matching TRBD1. The ends lost 0 bases at V and 1 base at J; junction bases unmatched: 5. CDR3 length equals 17 residues. Germline CDR1 is MGHRA and CDR2 is YSYEKL.

The J gene is TRBJ2-2, the V gene TRBV5-1; 8 bases line up with TRBD1. The V and J ends lost 0 bases and 5 bases, in that order; junction bases with no gene match: 9. The CDR3 runs 17 residues. Germline V lookup: CDR1 SGHRS, CDR2 YFSETQ. The CDR3 sequence is CASSLETPGQATGELFF. CDR3 DNA sequence: TGCGCCAGCAGCTTGGAAACCCCGGGACAGGCGACCGGGGAGCTGTTTTTT. The full variable domain, completed using reference TRBV5-1 and TRBJ2-2, is KAGVTQTPRYLIKTRGQQVTLSCSPISGHRSVSWYQQTPGQGLQFLFEYFSETQRNKGNFPGRFSGRQFSNSRSEMNVSTLELGDSALYLCASSLETPGQATGELFFGEGSRLTVL.

Turning to this clone: The sample holds other DNA sequences that translate to the same CDR3. V and J are TRBV7-9 and TRBJ1-1; 8 positions match TRBD1. Germline values: CDR1 SEHNR, CDR2 FQNEAQ (reference sequence). This CDR3 has 14 amino acids. Trimming removed 5 bases from V and 1 base from J; junction bases left unmatched: 3. CDR3 residues: CASSLGQGNTEAFF. CDR3 nucleotides: TGTGCCAGCAGCCTCGGACAGGGGAACACTGAAGCTTTCTTT.

Comments on this clone: The identical CDR3 is also encoded by other nucleotide sequences in the sample. This sequence joins TRBV20-1 and TRBJ1-6; D is uncertain. V was clipped by 6 bases and J by 9 bases, with 6 bases between them. CDR1 DFQATT and CDR2 SNEGSKA come from the germline V gene (reference sequence). The CDR3 contains 10 residues. The CDR3 DNA sequence: TGCAGTGCCGGAGTTTCACCCCTCCACTTT. Translation: CSAGVSPLHF.

In its sample, this clone was seen a few times. The V and J genes are TRBV2 and TRBJ2-1; tentatively, D is TRBD1 or TRBD2 (5 bases each). CDR3 length: 15 residues. Germline lookup yields CDR1 SNHLY and CDR2 FYNNEI. The V end lost 4 bases, the J end lost 3 bases, and 13 bases lay between the germline ends. CDR3 in DNA: TGTGCCAGCAGTGCCGACAGTACTAGCTACAATGAGCAGTTCTTC. It specifies CASSADSTSYNEQFF.